These 29 T cell receptor beta chains came from one sample sequenced in a study of Ad26.COV2.S vaccination and SARS-CoV-2 variants. Described treatment: some 20 received Ad26.COV2.S at low or high dose, single or two shots; about 5 received placebo; per-sample allocation not given. Collection of the samples took place on day 63 after the first injection of vaccine or placebo. TCRdb's copy holds only in-frame clones and misses some; the assay was immunoSEQ multiplex PCR. The data show about 350,000 clones, less than 90% seen once. The material sequenced was peripheral blood, taken in a trial of Ad26.COV2.S vaccine versus placebo. All receptors derive from a person aged 18 to 65 who received the Ad26.COV2.S COVID-19 vaccine or a placebo.

This chain connects TRBV14 to TRBJ2-3; 12 bases are shared with TRBD2. The germline V gene has CDR1 SGHDN and CDR2 FVKESK. Trimming cost V 3 bases and J 2 bases; bases outside gene matches: 3. The CDR3 has 16 residues. The CDR3 is CASSHGLAGHTDTQYF. The CDR3 DNA reads as TGTGCCAGCAGCCACGGACTAGCGGGACACACAGATACGCAGTATTTT.

The chain has TRBV19 and TRBJ1-2; D not resolved. Germline V gene lookup returns CDR1 LNHDA and CDR2 SQIVND (reference sequence). V dropped 5 bases and J dropped 8 bases, with 15 bases sitting between them. The CDR3 has 13 amino acids. The CDR3: CASSATNPVGYTF. DNA for the CDR3: TGTGCCAGTAGTGCCACAAACCCTGTGGGCTACACCTTC.

The chain is built from TRBV14 and TRBJ1-2; D uncertain. Trimming left V 1 base short and J 8 bases short, with 11 bases between. This CDR3 contains 13 residues. Germline values: CDR1 SGHDN, CDR2 FVKESK. CDR3 protein: CASSQVTTGGYTF. In DNA form, the CDR3 reads TGTGCCAGCAGCCAAGTCACAACTGGAGGCTACACCTTC.

This sequence joins TRBV5-3 and TRBJ2-3; 8 bases fit TRBD2. TRBV5-3 is assigned to the ORF class and has an uncertain function. The CDR3 length is 15 residues. V gave up 3 bases and J gave up 3 bases; unmatched junction bases: 6. The CDR3 sequence: CARSSSGSYTDTQYF. CDR3 coding DNA: TGTGCCAGAAGCTCCAGCGGGAGCTATACAGATACGCAGTATTTT.

The rearrangement links TRBV24-1 to TRBJ2-3, with 15 bases that match TRBD2. CDR3 size: 20 residues. The germline CDR1 and CDR2 sequences are KGHDR and SFDVKD. V trimming: 3 bases; J trimming: 0 bases; junction bases outside the gene matches: 9. CDR3 sequence (DNA): TGTGCCACCAGTGATCTCGGGACTAGCGGGAGGAGCGGTAGCACAGATACGCAGTATTTT. This codes for CATSDLGTSGRSGSTDTQYF.

V usage is TRBV18 and J usage is TRBJ2-3; D unresolved. V dropped 3 bases and J dropped 3 bases, with 16 bases sitting between them. This CDR3 spans 16 amino acids. In germline, CDR1 is KGHSH, CDR2 LQKENI. CDR3 residues: CASSPIGSLETDTQYF. The CDR3 region has the DNA TGTGCCAGCTCACCGATTGGTAGTCTTGAAACAGATACGCAGTATTTT.

The V gene is TRBV25-1, the J gene TRBJ2-7, with 7 bases that match TRBD2. The length of the CDR3 is 12 residues. The ends lost 8 bases at V and 0 bases at J; junction bases unmatched: 1. Germline V gives CDR1 MGHDK, CDR2 SYGVNS. The CDR3 nucleotides are TGTGCCAGCTGCGGGAGCTCCTACGAGCAGTACTTC. Translated: CASCGSSYEQYF.

The rearrangement uses TRBV9 and TRBJ2-2, with 8 bases identical to TRBD2. Germline V gene data show CDR1 as SGDLS and CDR2 as YYNGEE. V dropped 0 bases and J dropped 3; count of bases not matched to a gene: 4. The CDR3 covers 16 residues. The CDR3 DNA is TGTGCCAGCAGCGTAGGGGGAGCGGGGGACACCGGGGAGCTGTTTTTT. Its protein is CASSVGGAGDTGELFF.

The chain is built from TRBV27 and TRBJ1-5; D uncertain. The CDR3 has 16 residues. V was shortened by 2 bases and J by 4 bases, with 15 bases between the two germline ends. The germline V gene has CDR1 MNHEY and CDR2 SMNVEV (reference sequence). The CDR3 bases are TGTGCCAGCAGTTTAAACGGCAGGCCTGGGAATCAGCCCCAGCATTTT. Its translation is CASSLNGRPGNQPQHF.

The chain couples TRBV28 to TRBJ1-5; 7 bases line up with TRBD1. Trimming took 4 bases from V and 6 from J; bases not matched to a gene: 9. The CDR3 contains 15 residues. The V gene's germline CDR1 is MDHEN and CDR2 SYDVKM. The CDR3 loop reads CASSSRQGMAQPQHF. CDR3 sequence (DNA): TGTGCCAGCAGTTCCCGACAGGGTATGGCTCAGCCCCAGCATTTT.

The rearrangement uses TRBV10-2 and TRBJ1-3; D may be TRBD1 (5 bases). V lost 6 bases and J lost 2, with 20 bases in between. Per the germline V gene, CDR1 is WSHSY and CDR2 is SAAADI. The CDR3 contains 17 residues. CDR3 sequence (DNA): TGCGCCAGCAGCCTTTCTTCCGGGGTACAGGCTGGAAACACCATATATTTT. Its translation is CASSLSSGVQAGNTIYF.

The chain couples TRBV6-5 to TRBJ2-5; D gene unclear. The germline V and J ends were trimmed by 0 bases and 4 bases, with 15 bases remaining between them. The germline V gene encodes CDR1 MNHEY and CDR2 SVGAGI. The CDR3 loop spans 16 amino acids. The CDR3: CASSYSADPRGETQYF. CDR3 sequence (DNA): TGTGCCAGCAGTTACTCCGCTGACCCCCGAGGAGAGACCCAGTACTTC.

This clone was counted a few times. Written as DNA, the CDR3 is TGTGCCAGCAGCTTAAGCTCCTACAATGAGCAGTTCTTC. Its translation is CASSLSSYNEQFF. This rearrangement joins TRBV7-9 to TRBJ2-1; D is undetermined. The V end lost 2 bases, the J end lost 0 bases, and 2 bases lay between the germline ends. In germline, CDR1 is SEHNR, CDR2 FQNEAQ (reference sequence). CDR3 length: 13 residues.

This chain's CDR3 is CASSLAFGTGVNQPQHF. CDR3 coding DNA: TGTGCCAGCAGCTTAGCGTTTGGGACAGGGGTCAATCAGCCCCAGCATTTT. This chain joins TRBV7-8 and TRBJ1-5; 10 nucleotides align to TRBD1. J was trimmed by 3 bases and V by 0 bases; bases with no gene match: 5. This CDR3 comprises 17 residues. In germline, CDR1 is SGHVS, CDR2 FQNEAQ.

This sequence joins TRBV5-1 and TRBJ1-4, with 7 nucleotides matching TRBD1. CDR3 size: 16 residues. V gave up 4 bases and J gave up 0 bases; unmatched junction bases: 6. CDR1 and CDR2 from the germline V gene are SGHRS and YFSETQ. The CDR3 nucleotides are TGCGCCAGCAGCCTGATAACAGGGGCAACTAATGAAAAACTGTTTTTT. Protein: CASSLITGATNEKLFF.

The V call is TRBV28, the J call TRBJ2-3; unclear D gene. CDR1 MDHEN and CDR2 SYDVKM come from the germline V gene. V shed 4 bases and J shed 4 bases, with 6 bases lying between them. The CDR3 consists of 12 residues. DNA of the CDR3: TGTGCCAGCAGTTATGGATCAGATACGCAGTATTTT. Its translation is CASSYGSDTQYF.

This clone was counted once. The same CDR3 is also encoded by other DNA sequences in this sample. The chain couples TRBV18 to TRBJ1-2; D perhaps matches TRBD1 (5 bases). V was pared by 3 bases and J by 4 bases, with 12 bases between. Germline V gene lookup returns CDR1 KGHSH and CDR2 LQKENI. This CDR3 region has 14 residues. The DNA of the CDR3 is TGTGCCAGCTCACCCCCAAGGGGTATCTATGGCTACACCTTC. It yields the protein CASSPPRGIYGYTF.

The genes are TRBV7-8 and TRBJ2-3; tentative D call: TRBD2 (5 bases). The CDR3 sequence is 15 residues long. The V gene's germline CDR1 is SGHVS and CDR2 FQNEAQ. V shed 1 base and J shed 5 bases, with 13 bases lying between them. The CDR3 nucleotides are TGTGCCAGCAGCTTAGGTGGGAGTATGAGAGATACGCAGTATTTT. Translating gives CASSLGGSMRDTQYF.

The chain has TRBV2 and TRBJ2-6, with TRBD1 as a possible D gene (6 bases). The V and J ends lost 2 bases and 2 bases respectively, with 10 bases between them. The CDR3 is 16 residues long. Germline CDR1 SNHLY, CDR2 FYNNEI. CDR3 residues: CASSEHPGAGANVLTF. DNA for the CDR3: TGTGCCAGCAGTGAACACCCAGGGGCTGGGGCCAACGTCCTGACTTTC. Full variable domain (missing parts from reference TRBV2 and TRBJ2-6): EPEVTQTPSHQVTQMGQEVILRCVPISNHLYFYWYRQILGQKVEFLVSFYNNEISEKSEIFDDQFSVERPDGSNFTLKIRSTKLEDSAMYFCASSEHPGAGANVLTFGAGSRLTVL.

The chain recombines TRBV6-5 with TRBJ1-2; D remains ambiguous. Germline CDR1 is MNHEY and CDR2 is SVGAGI. The CDR3 contains 12 residues. The V gene lost 6 bases and the J gene lost 7 bases, with 12 bases spanning the gap. CDR3 residues: CASRPHDGGYTF. The CDR3, as DNA: TGTGCCAGCAGACCCCATGATGGTGGCTACACCTTC.

This clone was detected only once. The CDR3 region is CASSLRSTGELFF. The CDR3 DNA sequence: TGTGCCAGCAGCTTGAGGTCCACCGGGGAGCTGTTTTTT. The genes are TRBV5-4 and TRBJ2-2; D is unresolved. Germline V gene data show CDR1 as SGHNT and CDR2 as YYREEE (reference sequence). Between the trimmed V and J ends, which lost 1 base and 4 bases, there was a span of 5 bases. The CDR3 has 13 residues.

This chain uses TRBV15 with TRBJ2-1, with TRBD1 identical over 8 bases. The germline V gene has CDR1 LNHNV and CDR2 YYDKDF (reference sequence). The CDR3 totals 15 residues. V was pared by 0 bases and J by 9 bases, with 7 bases of the junction left unmatched. The CDR3, as DNA: TGTGCCACCAGCAGAGATCCAGGGGGCTCGAGTGAGCAGTTCTTC. Protein: CATSRDPGGSSEQFF.

This sequence joins TRBV10-3 and TRBJ2-2, with D unclear. The CDR3 runs to 14 residues. Trimming left V 4 bases short and J 4 bases short, with 10 bases between. Germline V CDR1 and CDR2: ENHRY, SYGVKD. The CDR3 sequence is CAISVGDPTGELFF. In DNA form, the CDR3 reads TGTGCCATCAGTGTGGGCGACCCCACCGGGGAGCTGTTTTTT.

V usage is TRBV7-2 and J usage is TRBJ2-5, with no clear D. Germline values: CDR1 SGHTA, CDR2 FQGNSA. The CDR3 runs 11 residues. Between the trimmed V and J ends, which lost 4 bases and 4 bases, there was a span of 4 bases. CDR3 in amino acids: CASSWLETQYF. CDR3 sequence (DNA): TGTGCCAGCAGCTGGCTAGAGACCCAGTACTTC. The variable domain in full, completed from reference TRBV7-2 and TRBJ2-5, reads GAGVSQSPSNKVTEKGKDVELRCDPISGHTALYWYRQSLGQGLEFLIYFQGNSAPDKSGLPSDRFSAERTGGSVSTLTIQRTQQEDSAVYLCASSWLETQYFGPGTRLLVL.

V and J are TRBV7-2 and TRBJ1-2; D is undetermined. Germline assignment: CDR1 SGHTA and CDR2 FQGNSA. Trimming took off 2 bases at V and 3 bases at J, with 7 bases between the two ends. The CDR3 totals 13 residues. The CDR3 region is CASSLMRDYGYTF. CDR3 sequence (DNA): TGTGCCAGCAGCTTAATGAGGGACTATGGCTACACCTTC.

The V gene is TRBV25-1, the J gene TRBJ2-1, with TRBD2 matching 8 bases. The V gene's germline CDR1 is MGHDK and CDR2 SYGVNS. V shed 1 base and J 7 bases; nucleotides not matched to a gene: 3. This CDR3 has 14 residues. CDR3 coding DNA: TGTGCCAGCAGTGAATCCGGGACTAGAAATGAGCAGTTCTTC. This translates into CASSESGTRNEQFF.

The chain joins TRBV7-2 to TRBJ2-1, with 7 bases lining up with TRBD1. The germline V gene has CDR1 SGHTA and CDR2 FQGNSA. This CDR3 is 17 amino acids long. Trimming at V came to 2 bases and at J to 3 bases, leaving 10 bases not matched to a gene. The DNA for the CDR3 is TGTGCCAGCAGCTTATCCCGACAGGGCCTCTTCTACAATGAGCAGTTCTTC. This gives the protein CASSLSRQGLFYNEQFF.

This chain joins TRBV19 and TRBJ2-1; 13 bases agree with TRBD2. Germline trimming cut 5 bases from V and 10 bases from J; bases unmatched to any gene: 8. CDR1 is LNHDA and CDR2 is SQIVND in the germline V gene (reference sequence). The CDR3 extends over 15 amino acids. CDR3: CASSWELTSGREQFF. CDR3 bases: TGTGCCAGTAGTTGGGAACTGACTAGCGGGAGGGAGCAGTTCTTC.

The chain recombines TRBV10-3 with TRBJ2-5; D uncertain. The CDR3 is 15 amino acids. The germline CDR1 and CDR2 sequences are ENHRY and SYGVKD. V lost 0 bases, J lost 1 base, and 9 bases lay in between. The CDR3 coding sequence is TGTGCCATCAGTGAGTCCTTAACAGTCCAAGAGACCCAGTACTTC. Its translation is CAISESLTVQETQYF.